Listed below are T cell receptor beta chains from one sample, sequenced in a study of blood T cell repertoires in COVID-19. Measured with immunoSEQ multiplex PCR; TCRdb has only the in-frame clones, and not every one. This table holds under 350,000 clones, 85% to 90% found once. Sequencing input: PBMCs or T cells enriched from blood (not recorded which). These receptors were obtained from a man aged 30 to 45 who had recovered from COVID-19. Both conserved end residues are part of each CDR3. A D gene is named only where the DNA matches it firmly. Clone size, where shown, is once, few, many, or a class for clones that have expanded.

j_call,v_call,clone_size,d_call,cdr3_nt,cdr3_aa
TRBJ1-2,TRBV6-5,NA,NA,TGTGCCAGCAGACCGACAGTTAACTATGGCTACACCTTC,CASRPTVNYGYTF
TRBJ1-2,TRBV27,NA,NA,TGTGCCAGCAGTTTAAGCCTGATCTATGGCTACACCTTC,CASSLSLIYGYTF
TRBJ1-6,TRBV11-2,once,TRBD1,TGTGCCAGCAGCTTAGATACAGGGGGCTGGTCACCCCTCCACTTT,CASSLDTGGWSPLHF
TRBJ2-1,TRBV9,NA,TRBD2,TGTGCCAGCAGCGTAGTAGCGGGGGACACTCGCTCCTACAATGAGCAGTTCTTC,CASSVVAGDTRSYNEQFF
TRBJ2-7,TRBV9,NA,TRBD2,TGTGCCAGCAGCGTAGCCCCGGGGGGAACCTACGAGCAGTACTTC,CASSVAPGGTYEQYF
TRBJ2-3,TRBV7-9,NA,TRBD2,TGTGCCAGCAGCTTACCGTGGGGGACTATCACAGATACGCAGTATTTT,CASSLPWGTITDTQYF
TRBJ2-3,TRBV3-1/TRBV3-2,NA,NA,TGTGCCAGCAGCCAGAGACGCAGGGGTGTTACAGATACGCAGTATTTT,CASSQRRRGVTDTQYF
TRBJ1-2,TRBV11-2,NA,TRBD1,TGTGCCAGCAGCTCGAACAGGGGGCAAGACTATGGCTACACCTTC,CASSSNRGQDYGYTF
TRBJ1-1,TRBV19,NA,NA,TGTGCCAGTAGTACAAGCAAAACAGGGAGCACTGAAGCTTTCTTT,CASSTSKTGSTEAFF
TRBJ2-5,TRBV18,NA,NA,TGTGCCAGCTCACCTCAGGGGTATGAGACCCAGTACTTC,CASSPQGYETQYF
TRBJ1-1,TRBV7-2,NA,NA,TGTGCCAGCAGCTTTCACATGAACACTGAAGCTTTCTTT,CASSFHMNTEAFF
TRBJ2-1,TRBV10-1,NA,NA,TGCGCCAGCAGTGGTAGGGGTAGCTCCTACAATGAGCAGTTCTTC,CASSGRGSSYNEQFF
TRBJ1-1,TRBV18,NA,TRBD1,TGTGCCAGCTCACCATCAGGGACAGGGGCCGCATTATTT,CASSPSGTGAALF
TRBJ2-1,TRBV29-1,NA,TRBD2,TGCAGCTTAGACGGGGGGGAAGCCTACAATGAGCAGTTCTTC,CSLDGGEAYNEQFF
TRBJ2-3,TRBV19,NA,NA,TGTGCCAGTAGTATGGAGAGTGCGAGCACAGATACGCAGTATTTT,CASSMESASTDTQYF
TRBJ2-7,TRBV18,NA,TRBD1,TGTGCCAGCTCACCTCCCCAGGGGGTGAAAGAGCAGTACTTC,CASSPPQGVKEQYF